These 14 T cell receptor beta chains were sequenced from one sample in a study of T cells in Graves' hyperthyroidism and ophthalmopathy. RNA transcripts served as the template for amplifying TCR beta CDR3 regions. HTBI primers were the set used in a first-round RT-PCR of the TCR CDR3. TCRdb re-called the multiplex PCR reads through MiXCR, storing one row per CDR3 protein. The sample carries about 370,000 distinct CDR3 sequences, 12% to 15% recorded once. The source material was blood. These receptors all stem from a woman aged 60-70 years with Graves' ophthalmopathy.

At least ten counts were recorded for this clonotype. The chain links TRBV2 to TRBJ1-6, with 9 bases fitting TRBD1. The trim removed 4 bases at V and 7 bases at J, leaving 2 bases unmatched. CDR3 length: 14 residues. Germline CDR1 is SNHLY and CDR2 is FYNNEI. CDR3 protein: CASSATGGNSPLHF. The CDR3 DNA reads TGTGCCAGCAGTGCGACAGGGGGGAATTCACCCCTCCACTTT.

This clonotype appeared many times. The chain employs TRBV7-2 and TRBJ1-6; 7 bases match TRBD1. The V gene end was trimmed by 5 bases and the J gene end by 7 bases; junction bases not matched to a gene: 5. The CDR3 totals 14 residues. Germline CDR1 is SGHTA and CDR2 is FQGNSA. The CDR3, as DNA: TGTGCCAGCAGCACTGGGACAGAAAATTCACCCCTCCACTTT. Encoded protein: CASSTGTENSPLHF.

This clonotype has a count of ten or more. The V call is TRBV20-1, the J call TRBJ2-5; TRBD2 matches 8 bases. This CDR3 comprises 13 residues. J gave up 4 bases and V 6 bases, and 7 bases lay outside the gene matches. CDR1 is DFQATT, CDR2 SNEGSKA, per germline (reference sequence). The CDR3, as DNA: TGCAGTGCCGCCCCCCTAGCGGGAGAGACCCAGTACTTC. Amino acids: CSAAPLAGETQYF.

The J gene is TRBJ2-1, the V gene TRBV10-3; D call uncertain. V gave up 7 bases and J gave up 0 bases, with 7 bases separating them. CDR1 and CDR2 from the germline V gene are ENHRY and SYGVKD. The CDR3 is made up of 13 amino acids. The CDR3 sequence: CAIMESSYNEQFF. CDR3 bases: TGTGCCATCATGGAGAGCTCCTACAATGAGCAGTTCTTC.

The chain combines TRBV20-1 with TRBJ2-3, with 12 nucleotides matching TRBD1. This CDR3 has 16 amino acids. CDR1 is DFQATT, CDR2 SNEGSKA, per germline (reference sequence). The V gene end was trimmed by 3 bases and the J gene end by 4 bases; junction bases not matched to a gene: 8. The CDR3 DNA reads TGCAGTGCTAGGGATTTTCGGGACAGGGGGCCAGATACGCAGTATTTT. It yields the protein CSARDFRDRGPDTQYF.

This clonotype was found a few times. The CDR3 here is CASSLTGGWTNEKLFF. DNA for the CDR3: TGCGCCAGCAGCTTGACAGGGGGCTGGACTAATGAAAAACTGTTTTTT. The rearrangement uses TRBV5-1 and TRBJ1-4, with 9 bases lining up with TRBD1. The CDR3 is 16 residues long. Germline V gene data show CDR1 as SGHRS and CDR2 as YFSETQ. Trimming at V came to 1 base and at J to 2 bases, leaving 3 bases not matched to a gene.

V is TRBV18 and J is TRBJ2-5; 10 nucleotides line up with TRBD2. Per the germline V gene, CDR1 is KGHSH and CDR2 is LQKENI. After removal of 8 bases from V and 2 bases from J, the junction contained 14 bases not matched to a gene. This CDR3 contains 17 residues. The CDR3 spells CASHALAGAPGQETQYF. The DNA of the CDR3 is TGTGCCAGCCACGCCCTAGCGGGAGCTCCGGGGCAAGAGACCCAGTACTTC.

Ten or more counts support this clonotype. The V gene is TRBV12-3 or TRBV12-4, the J gene TRBJ1-1; no clear D gene. V was clipped by 6 bases and J by 9 bases, with 14 bases between them. CDR3 size: 12 residues. The CDR3, as DNA: TGTGCCAGCAGCAATCCGGTGGGAAAAGCTTTCTTT. Its translation is CASSNPVGKAFF.

Many counts were recorded for this clonotype. The chain carries TRBV12-3 or TRBV12-4 and TRBJ1-5; 7 bases map to TRBD1. The CDR3 sequence is 14 residues long. V was pared by 6 bases and J by 5 bases, with 7 bases of the junction left unmatched. This CDR3 reads CASSLGQVDQPQHF. DNA for the CDR3: TGTGCCAGCAGCCTTGGACAGGTCGATCAGCCCCAGCATTTT.

This clonotype was picked up many times. V gene TRBV7-2 combines with J gene TRBJ2-5, with TRBD2 identical over 10 bases. Germline assignment: CDR1 SGHTA and CDR2 FQGNSA. V lost 5 bases and J lost 7; bases outside the gene matches: 10. CDR3 size: 15 residues. In DNA form, the CDR3 reads TGTGCCAGCAGCCAAAGCGGGAGGGGCCCTACGACCCAGTACTTC. The encoded protein is CASSQSGRGPTTQYF.

The table lists this clonotype with a few counts. The V gene is TRBV6-1, the J gene TRBJ2-4; TRBD2 aligns across 7 bases. This CDR3 has 15 residues. The V and J ends lost 6 bases and 0 bases, in that order; junction bases with no gene match: 5. Per germline, CDR1 MNHNS and CDR2 SASEGT. The CDR3 DNA sequence: TGTGCCAGCAGGGATGTAGCGGGAGCCAAAAACATTCAGTACTTC. Amino acids: CASRDVAGAKNIQYF.

The sample holds a few counts of this clonotype. The chain has TRBV3-1 and TRBJ2-3, with unresolved D. Trimming took off 0 bases at V and 6 bases at J, with 13 bases between the two ends. Per the germline V gene, CDR1 is LGHDT and CDR2 is YNNKEL (reference sequence). CDR3 length: 15 residues. The CDR3 loop is CASSQEFSFSDTQYF. The CDR3 coding sequence is TGTGCCAGCAGCCAAGAGTTTAGTTTTTCGGATACGCAGTATTTT.

J is TRBJ2-3 and V is TRBV20-1; 12 bases align to TRBD2. Germline CDR1 and CDR2: DFQATT and SNEGSKA (reference sequence). The CDR3 extends over 15 amino acids. V trimming: 3 bases; J trimming: 1 base; junction bases outside the gene matches: 2. The DNA for the CDR3 is TGCAGTGCTAGCAGGACTAGCGGGGGCACAGATACGCAGTATTTT. Translation gives CSASRTSGGTDTQYF.

Only a few counts were recorded for this clonotype. A much larger clone differs by one base, so this may be a read error. The rearrangement joins TRBV6-1 to TRBJ1-2; D gene uncertain. V was shortened by 5 bases and J by 2 bases, with 15 bases between the two germline ends. The germline V gene encodes CDR1 MNHNS and CDR2 SASEGT. The CDR3 is made up of 15 amino acids. The CDR3: CASSRPRHHNYGYTF. In DNA form, the CDR3 reads TGTGCCAGCAGTCGACCGAGACACCACAACTATGGCTACACCTTC.